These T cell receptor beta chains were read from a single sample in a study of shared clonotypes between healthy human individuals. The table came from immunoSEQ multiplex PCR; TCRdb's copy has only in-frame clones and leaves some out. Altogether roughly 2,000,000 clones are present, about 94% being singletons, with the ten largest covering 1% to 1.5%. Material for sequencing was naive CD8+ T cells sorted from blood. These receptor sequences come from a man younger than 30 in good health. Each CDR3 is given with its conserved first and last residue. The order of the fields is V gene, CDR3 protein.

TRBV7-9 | CASSLAIGGDRNEQFF
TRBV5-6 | CASSPGMKTQYF
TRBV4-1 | CASSQDNPMRGDSNIQYF
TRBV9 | CASSGGPGELFF
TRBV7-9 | CASSSSAPSSGNTIYF
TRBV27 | CASSPSYSDRLGSELFF
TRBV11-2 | CASSLGAITGELFF
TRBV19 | CASSIDFSDRGSYEQYF
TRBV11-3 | CASSLKGSNEKLFF
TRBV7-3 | CASSLGSGDSYEQYF
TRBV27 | CASSPTGAGQPQHF
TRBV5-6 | CASSYRDRAPYEQYF
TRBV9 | CASSVGGGVNEQFF
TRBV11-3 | CASSLGAVDTDTQYF
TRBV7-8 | CASSYEAGGLYNEQFF
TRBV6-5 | CASSYSFQGAGGELFF
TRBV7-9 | CASSPVLGIQAYEQYF
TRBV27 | CASSPQVNYGYTF
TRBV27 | CASSLLTGTGAGELFF
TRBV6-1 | CASSEDRVNYEQYF
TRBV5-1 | CASSLGRGANYGYTF
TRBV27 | CASSLLGQVPLYEQYF
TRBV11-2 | CASSPSRGLVGELFF
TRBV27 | CASSLSGPPYNSPLHF
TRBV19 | CASSISRTGVYEQYF
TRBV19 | CASSIWLEDSYEQYF
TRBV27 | CASSLRGSYEQYF
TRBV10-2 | CASSDEGAVETQYF
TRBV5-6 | CASSPGTPYEQYF
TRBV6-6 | CASGPTGAVTGELFF
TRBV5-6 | CASSVGTAYEQYF
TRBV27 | CASSLVLGSYEQYF
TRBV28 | CASSSTGLRYQETQYF
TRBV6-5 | CASSSRLPTDTQYF
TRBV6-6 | CASSYSGLAINEQFF
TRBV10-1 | CASSETGTNYGYTF
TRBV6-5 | CASRTGGSYGYTF
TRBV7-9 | CASSLATGGATNEKLFF
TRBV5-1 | CASSLATGSTDTQYF
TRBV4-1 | CASSQEGPSGYEQYF
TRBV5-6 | CASSEGLAGVAGANVLTF
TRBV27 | CASSLSHGGNEQFF
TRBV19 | CASSIDDGGRYEQYF
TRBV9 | CASSPLSNTIYF
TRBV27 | CASSPGGVSYEQYF
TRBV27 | CASSSTRNEQFF
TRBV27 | CASRKDTGSEKLFF
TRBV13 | CASSFNIGENTEAFF
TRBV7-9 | CASSYGLASGYEQYF
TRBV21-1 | CASTRTGPPLSYEQYF
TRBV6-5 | CASSYSGGEMGFEQYF
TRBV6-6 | CASSSPTSDSTDTQYF